The 20 T cell receptor beta chains given below trace back to one sample, sequenced in a study of blood T cells in healthy people across ages. The use of a sample-barcoded 5' primer and a J-beta primer mix characterized a second PCR of roughly 7 to 11 cycles. TCRdb processed the 5' RACE reads anew with MiXCR; each CDR3 protein has one entry. The sample has roughly 560,000 distinct CDR3 sequences, about 24% seen once. These same data were also listed under a study on T cells of mothers and their children.

The source material was blood. The source of these receptors is a boy younger than 18 in good health.

This clonotype was observed a few times. V gene TRBV21-1 combines with J gene TRBJ1-2; the table's D call, TRBD1, has no DNA check behind it. TRBV21-1 counts as a pseudogene. This CDR3 spans 16 amino acids. As DNA, the CDR3 is TGTGCCAGCAGCGACCCCGGGCGGGACACGAACTATGGCTACACCTTC. Translation: CASSDPGRDTNYGYTF.

The V call is TRBV7-9, the J call TRBJ1-1; 10 positions match TRBD1. Trimming removed 1 base from V and 6 bases from J; junction bases left unmatched: 2. Looked up from germline, CDR1 is SEHNR and CDR2 is FQNEAQ (reference sequence). The CDR3 is 14 amino acids. The CDR3 DNA reads TGTGCCAGCAGCTTAGGGGACAGGGGATCTGAAGCTTTCTTT. It encodes CASSLGDRGSEAFF.

The chain is built from TRBV4-3 and TRBJ2-3; D remains unclear. Trimming left V 0 bases short and J 2 bases short, with 18 bases between. The CDR3 consists of 18 residues. Germline V CDR1 and CDR2: LGHNA, YSLEER. The CDR3 sequence: CASSQDPPGRVDTDTQYF. CDR3 nucleotide sequence: TGCGCCAGCAGCCAAGATCCCCCTGGACGGGTGGACACAGATACGCAGTATTTT.

The chain couples TRBV15 to TRBJ2-3; possibly TRBD1 for D (5 bases). This CDR3 contains 16 residues. The V end was cut by 5 bases, the J end by 0 bases, with 15 bases between. Germline lookup yields CDR1 LNHNV and CDR2 YYDKDF (reference sequence). CDR3 sequence: CATSFRTRSSTDTQYF. CDR3 in DNA: TGTGCCACCAGCTTCCGGACAAGGTCTAGCACAGATACGCAGTATTTT.

The chain couples TRBV5-1 to TRBJ2-1; D is uncertain. The germline V and J ends were trimmed by 5 bases and 0 bases, with 9 bases remaining between them. Germline V CDR1 and CDR2: SGHRS, YFSETQ. The CDR3 is 14 amino acids. In nucleotides, the CDR3 is TGCGCCAGCAGAACTTCCTACTCCTACAATGAGCAGTTCTTC. Its translation: CASRTSYSYNEQFF. Drawing the rest from reference TRBV5-1 and TRBJ2-1, the complete variable domain is KAGVTQTPRYLIKTRGQQVTLSCSPISGHRSVSWYQQTPGQGLQFLFEYFSETQRNKGNFPGRFSGRQFSNSRSEMNVSTLELGDSALYLCASRTSYSYNEQFFGPGTRLTVL.

The rearrangement joins TRBV11-1 to TRBJ2-5; either TRBD1 or TRBD2 may supply D (5 bases each). The assigned J gene may be wrong: the sequence end matches TRBJ2-7 better. The CDR3 runs 15 residues. Germline CDR1 SGHAT, CDR2 FQDESV (reference sequence). As DNA, the CDR3 is TGTGCCAGCAGCTTCAAGGGACGGGGTCTAAACGAGCAGTACTTC. Amino acid sequence: CASSFKGRGLNEQYF.

V is TRBV30 and J is TRBJ1-2; maybe TRBD1 (5 bases). V was clipped by 3 bases and J by 5 bases, with 7 bases between them. The CDR3 has 11 residues. Germline V gene lookup returns CDR1 GTSNPN and CDR2 SVGIG (reference sequence). The CDR3 region has the DNA TGTGCCTGGAGCCCAGGGTATGGCTACACCTTC. Its protein is CAWSPGYGYTF.

The V call is TRBV7-2, the J call TRBJ2-7; either TRBD1 or TRBD2 may fit D (5 bases each). The ends were cut back, 4 bases at V and 4 bases at J, with 11 bases in the middle. Germline V gene data show CDR1 as SGHTA and CDR2 as FQGNSA. The CDR3 runs to 13 residues. CDR3: CASSWPGSYEQYF. CDR3 coding DNA: TGTGCCAGCAGCTGGCCAGGGAGTTACGAGCAGTACTTC.

The rearrangement links TRBV28 to TRBJ2-5; TRBD2 matches 8 bases. The J call may be faulty, since TRBJ2-7 better matches the DNA end. This CDR3 has 13 residues. Germline CDR1 and CDR2: MDHEN and SYDVKM. The DNA for the CDR3 is TGTGCCAGCCGACTAGCGAACTCCTACGAGCAGTACTTC. Amino acids: CASRLANSYEQYF.

This clonotype was found a few times. V usage is TRBV28 and J usage is TRBJ2-1, with TRBD2 matching over 8 bases. The J call may be mistaken, given a closer DNA end match to TRBJ2-7. Germline loops: CDR1 MDHEN, CDR2 SYDVKM. The CDR3 extends over 13 amino acids. The CDR3 DNA is TGTGCCAGCAAACTAGCGGAATACTACGAGCAGTACTTC. Amino acid sequence: CASKLAEYYEQYF.

This clonotype was counted between two and nine times. The chain has TRBV2 and TRBJ1-2; the D is unclear. V shed 4 bases and J shed 4 bases, with 16 bases lying between them. CDR1 and CDR2 (germline): SNHLY, FYNNEI. The CDR3 totals 15 residues. Here the CDR3 reads CASSVNTRTGYGYTF. In nucleotides, the CDR3 is TGTGCCAGCAGTGTTAACACACGGACCGGCTATGGCTACACCTTC.

This chain joins TRBV5-4 and TRBJ1-1, with D possibly matching TRBD1 (6 bases). The germline CDR1 and CDR2 sequences are SGHNT and YYREEE (reference sequence). V lost 6 bases and J 10 bases, leaving 16 bases between the germline ends. CDR3 length: 12 amino acids. The CDR3 DNA follows: TGTGCCAGCAACTCCCTAGGGGGAGCAGCTTTCTTT. Translation: CASNSLGGAAFF.

The table lists this clonotype with a few counts. The CDR3 region has the DNA TGCGCCAGCAGCCTCCCGGGACAGGGGCCTAGTCTGTTCTTC. This gives the protein CASSLPGQGPSLFF. This chain joins TRBV4-1 and TRBJ2-1; TRBD1 matches 10 bases. The CDR3 contains 14 residues. In germline, CDR1 is MGHRA, CDR2 YSYEKL. Germline trimming cut 4 bases from V and 15 bases from J; bases unmatched to any gene: 12.

The rearrangement uses TRBV11-2 and TRBJ2-3; no clear D gene. CDR3 size: 16 residues. Trimming took off 5 bases at V and 0 bases at J, with 15 bases between the two ends. Per germline, CDR1 SGHAT and CDR2 FQNNGV. CDR3 nucleotide sequence: TGTGCCAGCAGCGCCGGGCTTTCGTATAGCACAGATACGCAGTATTTT. Encoded protein: CASSAGLSYSTDTQYF.

This clonotype turned up a few times. The gene calls are TRBV29-1 and TRBJ2-3; 10 bases line up with TRBD2. J lost 3 bases, V lost 5 bases, and 2 bases had no gene match. The CDR3 is 13 amino acids. Per the germline V gene, CDR1 is SQVTM and CDR2 is ANQGSEA. CDR3 amino acids: CSVSSGSTDTQYF. The CDR3 bases are TGCAGCGTTTCTAGCGGGAGTACAGATACGCAGTATTTT.

This clonotype appeared a few times. J is TRBJ2-6 and V is TRBV5-1; D not resolved. Germline V gene data show CDR1 as SGHRS and CDR2 as YFSETQ. The CDR3 length is 16 residues. V lost 4 bases and J 2 bases, leaving 13 bases between the germline ends. The CDR3 nucleotides are TGCGCCAGCAGCCCCGCAAAAGTTACTGGGGCCAACGTCCTGACTTTC. Translation: CASSPAKVTGANVLTF. Full variable domain (remainder filled in from reference TRBV5-1 and TRBJ2-6): KAGVTQTPRYLIKTRGQQVTLSCSPISGHRSVSWYQQTPGQGLQFLFEYFSETQRNKGNFPGRFSGRQFSNSRSEMNVSTLELGDSALYLCASSPAKVTGANVLTFGAGSRLTVL.

The rearrangement links TRBV28 to TRBJ2-7, with D tentatively TRBD1 (6 bases). Germline CDR1 reads MDHEN; CDR2 reads SYDVKM. With 3 bases removed from V and 1 base from J, the gap between germline ends came to 19 bases. The CDR3 spans 17 residues. CDR3 nucleotide sequence: TGTGCCAGCAGTTTCTATGACAGGTTCCAAATATCCTACGAGCAGTACTTC. Protein sequence: CASSFYDRFQISYEQYF.

This chain links TRBV12-3 or TRBV12-4 with TRBJ2-7; no reliable D call. CDR3 length equals 13 residues. Trimming took off 5 bases at V and 4 bases at J, with 12 bases between the two ends. CDR3 in amino acids: CASSPSTSYEQYF. CDR3 DNA sequence: TGTGCCAGCAGTCCCTCAACAAGTTACGAGCAGTACTTC.

This chain joins TRBV3-1 and TRBJ1-5; 7 bases align to TRBD1. In germline, CDR1 is LGHDT, CDR2 YNNKEL (reference sequence). CDR3 length: 15 amino acids. V lost 5 bases and J lost 6; bases outside the gene matches: 10. DNA of the CDR3: TGTGCCAGCAGCACCCGAAGACAGGGCGGTCAGCCCCAGCATTTT. This codes for CASSTRRQGGQPQHF.

This chain connects TRBV27 to TRBJ2-2, with D tentatively TRBD1 or TRBD2 (5 bases each). The CDR3 contains 15 residues. Germline loops: CDR1 MNHEY, CDR2 SMNVEV (reference sequence). The V gene lost 3 bases and the J gene lost 3 bases, with 11 bases spanning the gap. In DNA form, the CDR3 reads TGTGCCAGCAGTTTGATGGGGGTGGACACCGGGGAGCTGTTTTTT. Its protein is CASSLMGVDTGELFF.